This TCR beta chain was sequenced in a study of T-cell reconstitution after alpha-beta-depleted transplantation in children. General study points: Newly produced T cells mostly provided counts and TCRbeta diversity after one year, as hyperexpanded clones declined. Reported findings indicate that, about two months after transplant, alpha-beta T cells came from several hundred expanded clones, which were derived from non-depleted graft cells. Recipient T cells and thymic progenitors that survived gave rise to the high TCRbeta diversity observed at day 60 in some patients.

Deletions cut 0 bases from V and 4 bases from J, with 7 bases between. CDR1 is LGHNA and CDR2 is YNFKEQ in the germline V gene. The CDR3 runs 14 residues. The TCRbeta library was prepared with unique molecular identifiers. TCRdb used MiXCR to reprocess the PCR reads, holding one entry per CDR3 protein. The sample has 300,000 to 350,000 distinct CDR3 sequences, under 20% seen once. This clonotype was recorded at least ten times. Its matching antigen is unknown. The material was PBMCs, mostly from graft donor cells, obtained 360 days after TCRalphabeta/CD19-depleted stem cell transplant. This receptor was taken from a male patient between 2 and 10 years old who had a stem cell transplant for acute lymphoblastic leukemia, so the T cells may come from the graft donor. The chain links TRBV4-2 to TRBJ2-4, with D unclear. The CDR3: CASSQDLPKNIQYF. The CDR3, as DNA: TGTGCCAGCAGCCAAGATCTCCCGAAAAACATTCAGTACTTC.